Listed here are 16 T cell receptor beta chains from one sample, sequenced in a study of regulatory T cells in long-lasting Graves disease. Time point described: newly diagnosed GD, antithyroid drugs for less than 3 months. There was RNA extracted from PBMCs, and the TCR library was made from it. Construction of the TCR beta libraries employed iRepertoire HTBI primers in conjunction with Arm-PCR of CDR3 regions. TCRdb ran MiXCR on the multiplex PCR reads and lists one entry per CDR3 protein. The sample holds around 450,000 distinct CDR3 sequences; about 16% are singletons and the top ten take over 15%. This sample was shared with a second study, whose subject was T cells in Graves' hyperthyroidism and ophthalmopathy.

Sequenced material: peripheral blood mononuclear cells (PBMCs), taken at new diagnosis, from a patient treated with antithyroid drugs. The source of these receptors is a woman aged 25-40 years with Graves disease.

This clonotype has at least ten counts. The chain employs TRBV3-1 and TRBJ1-1; a weak D match, TRBD1 (5 bases). CDR1 LGHDT and CDR2 YNNKEL come from the germline V gene (reference sequence). The CDR3 has 15 amino acids. V dropped 2 bases and J dropped 3 bases, with 13 bases sitting between them. The CDR3 here is CASSQRMGRDTEAFF. CDR3 sequence (DNA): TGTGCCAGCAGCCAAAGAATGGGACGGGACACTGAAGCTTTCTTT. The whole variable domain, remainder taken from reference TRBV3-1 and TRBJ1-1, is DTAVSQTPKYLVTQMGNDKSIKCEQNLGHDTMYWYKQDSKKFLKIMFSYNNKELIINETVPNRFSPKSPDKAHLNLHINSLELGDSAVYFCASSQRMGRDTEAFFGQGTRLTVV.

J is TRBJ2-3 and V is TRBV10-3; TRBD1 aligns across 7 bases. Germline lookup yields CDR1 ENHRY and CDR2 SYGVKD. J gave up 2 bases and V 6 bases, and 5 bases lay outside the gene matches. This CDR3 region has 14 residues. This chain's CDR3 is CAIRGGPTTDTQYF. The DNA for the CDR3 is TGTGCCATCAGAGGGGGCCCAACCACAGATACGCAGTATTTT.

This clonotype was observed a few times. The V gene is TRBV6-2 or TRBV6-3, the J gene TRBJ2-2; D might be TRBD2 (6 bases). CDR1 MNHEY and CDR2 SVGEGT come from the germline V gene. The CDR3 is 13 residues long. V was shortened by 8 bases and J by 1 base, with 8 bases between the two germline ends. The CDR3 DNA reads TGTGCCAGCGGAGGGAAGAACACCGGGGAGCTGTTTTTT. Residues: CASGGKNTGELFF.

Many counts were recorded for this clonotype. V and J are TRBV7-3 and TRBJ2-1, with TRBD2 matching over 8 bases. Trimming took 3 bases from V and 2 from J; bases not matched to a gene: 3. Germline CDR1 and CDR2: SGHTA and FQGTGA. The CDR3 runs 15 residues. CDR3 sequence (DNA): TGTGCCAGCAGCTTTAGCGGGGAGCCCTACAATGAGCAGTTCTTC. This encodes CASSFSGEPYNEQFF. The variable domain in full, completed from reference TRBV7-3 and TRBJ2-1, reads GAGVSQTPSNKVTEKGKYVELRCDPISGHTALYWYRQSLGQGPEFLIYFQGTGAADDSGLPNDRFFAVRPEGSVSTLKIQRTERGDSAVYLCASSFSGEPYNEQFFGPGTRLTVL.

This clonotype was found a few times. V usage is TRBV27 and J usage is TRBJ1-2, with D possibly matching TRBD1 (5 bases). The CDR3 has 17 amino acids. V lost 5 bases to trimming and J lost 5 bases, with 24 bases between them. Germline values: CDR1 MNHEY, CDR2 SMNVEV (reference sequence). The CDR3 region has the DNA TGTGCCAGCAGTCGCGGTCGGGGCGGTTGGGAAGGGTATGGCTACACCTTC. Its translation: CASSRGRGGWEGYGYTF.

This clonotype was found a few times. V and J are TRBV5-1 and TRBJ1-1, with 7 positions matching TRBD1. The CDR3 is made up of 19 amino acids. Trimming cost V 0 bases and J 2 bases; bases outside gene matches: 16. Germline lookup yields CDR1 SGHRS and CDR2 YFSETQ. In DNA form, the CDR3 reads TGCGCCAGCAGCTTGGACCCTCTAGGACAGGACCATATAAACACTGAAGCTTTCTTT. Encoded protein: CASSLDPLGQDHINTEAFF.

This clonotype was detected many times. The genes are TRBV12-3 or TRBV12-4 and TRBJ2-1, with 16 nucleotides matching TRBD2. The J segment lost 12 bases and the V segment lost 5 bases, leaving 10 bases of the junction unmatched. The CDR3 sequence is 16 residues long. CDR3 DNA: TGTGCCAGCAGTCCGGGACTAGCGGGAGGGCCGGTGAGGCAGTTCTTC. It translates to CASSPGLAGGPVRQFF.

The sample holds many counts of this clonotype. V and J are TRBV2 and TRBJ2-3; 9 bases line up with TRBD2. The germline V gene has CDR1 SNHLY and CDR2 FYNNEI. The CDR3 spans 15 residues. With 4 bases clipped from V and 6 bases from J, the junction kept 8 bases outside the gene matches. The CDR3 sequence: CASSVGVAGEDTQYF. In DNA form, the CDR3 reads TGTGCCAGCAGTGTAGGGGTAGCGGGAGAGGATACGCAGTATTTT.

This rearrangement joins TRBV15 to TRBJ2-1, with 11 bases that match TRBD1. The CDR3 length is 16 residues. The V gene end was trimmed by 3 bases and the J gene end by 8 bases; junction bases not matched to a gene: 9. CDR1 is LNHNV and CDR2 is YYDKDF in the germline V gene (reference sequence). The CDR3 coding sequence is TGTGCCACCAGCAGTCCCCGGGACAGGGGGTTCGATGAGCAGTTCTTC. Translated, it gives CATSSPRDRGFDEQFF.

CDR3 loop: CATSDTGGYGYTF. In DNA, the CDR3 is TGTGCCACCAGTGATACAGGGGGCTATGGCTACACCTTC. The chain couples TRBV24-1 to TRBJ1-2; 8 nucleotides line up with TRBD1. V shed 3 bases and J 4 bases; nucleotides not matched to a gene: 0. Germline CDR1 reads KGHDR; CDR2 reads SFDVKD. There are 13 residues in the CDR3.

This clonotype was counted many times. The chain carries TRBV27 and TRBJ1-6; 9 bases line up with TRBD1. CDR1 and CDR2 from the germline V gene are MNHEY and SMNVEV (reference sequence). V was clipped by 6 bases and J by 7 bases; unmatched bases: 7. This CDR3 is 15 amino acids long. This chain's CDR3 is CASSMDRGGNSPLHF. The CDR3 nucleotides are TGTGCCAGCAGCATGGACAGGGGCGGCAATTCACCCCTCCACTTT.

The chain recombines TRBV28 with TRBJ2-1; 11 bases match TRBD2. The V gene's germline CDR1 is MDHEN and CDR2 SYDVKM. The CDR3 covers 17 residues. V was pared by 5 bases and J by 7 bases, with 13 bases of the junction left unmatched. The CDR3 sequence: CASSTPGLAASGNEQFF. The DNA of the CDR3 is TGTGCCAGCAGTACTCCGGGACTAGCGGCCTCTGGGAATGAGCAGTTCTTC. Complete variable domain (other parts from reference TRBV28 and TRBJ2-1): DVKVTQSSRYLVKRTGEKVFLECVQDMDHENMFWYRQDPGLGLRLIYFSYDVKMKEKGDIPEGYSVSREKKERFSLILESASTNQTSMYLCASSTPGLAASGNEQFFGPGTRLTVL.

The chain is built from TRBV30 and TRBJ1-3, with 7 positions matching TRBD1. The CDR3 spans 12 residues. CDR1 is GTSNPN and CDR2 is SVGIG in the germline V gene (reference sequence). Losses at the gene ends were 3 bases for V and 5 bases for J; bases not matched to a gene: 1. The CDR3 spells CAWRRGRNTIYF. Written as DNA, the CDR3 is TGTGCCTGGAGGAGGGGGCGAAACACCATATATTTT.

V gene TRBV18 combines with J gene TRBJ2-6; no reliable D call. From germline, CDR1 is KGHSH and CDR2 LQKENI. CDR3 length: 17 residues. Trimming took off 3 bases at V and 2 bases at J, with 14 bases between the two ends. The CDR3, as DNA: TGTGCCAGCTCACCGATGCCACAACCCCCTGGGGCCAACGTCCTGACTTTC. This encodes CASSPMPQPPGANVLTF. The full variable domain, in which reference TRBV18 and TRBJ2-6 provide the parts outside the CDR3, is NAGVMQNPRHLVRRRGQEARLRCSPMKGHSHVYWYRQLPEEGLKFMVYLQKENIIDESGMPKERFSAEFPKEGPSILRIQQVVRGDSAAYFCASSPMPQPPGANVLTFGAGSRLTVL.

This clonotype was seen a handful of times. The V call is TRBV7-9, the J call TRBJ1-3; D call uncertain. The CDR3 is made up of 14 amino acids. V gave up 8 bases and J gave up 0 bases, with 11 bases separating them. Germline V gene sequence: CDR1 SEHNR, CDR2 FQNEAQ (reference sequence). This CDR3 reads CASGGVSSGNTIYF. The CDR3 nucleotides read TGTGCCAGCGGCGGGGTGAGCTCTGGAAACACCATATATTTT. Full variable domain (missing parts from reference TRBV7-9 and TRBJ1-3): DTGVSQNPRHKITKRGQNVTFRCDPISEHNRLYWYRQTLGQGPEFLTYFQNEAQLEKSRLLSDRFSAERPKGSFSTLEIQRTEQGDSAMYLCASGGVSSGNTIYFGEGSWLTVV.

This clonotype was observed at least ten times. V gene TRBV3-1 combines with J gene TRBJ1-1; D not certain. V lost 1 base and J lost 4, with 7 bases in between. Germline loops: CDR1 LGHDT, CDR2 YNNKEL (reference sequence). The CDR3 length is 13 residues. In nucleotides, the CDR3 is TGTGCCAGCAGCCAAGGTGCTGGCACTGAAGCTTTCTTT. This gives the protein CASSQGAGTEAFF.